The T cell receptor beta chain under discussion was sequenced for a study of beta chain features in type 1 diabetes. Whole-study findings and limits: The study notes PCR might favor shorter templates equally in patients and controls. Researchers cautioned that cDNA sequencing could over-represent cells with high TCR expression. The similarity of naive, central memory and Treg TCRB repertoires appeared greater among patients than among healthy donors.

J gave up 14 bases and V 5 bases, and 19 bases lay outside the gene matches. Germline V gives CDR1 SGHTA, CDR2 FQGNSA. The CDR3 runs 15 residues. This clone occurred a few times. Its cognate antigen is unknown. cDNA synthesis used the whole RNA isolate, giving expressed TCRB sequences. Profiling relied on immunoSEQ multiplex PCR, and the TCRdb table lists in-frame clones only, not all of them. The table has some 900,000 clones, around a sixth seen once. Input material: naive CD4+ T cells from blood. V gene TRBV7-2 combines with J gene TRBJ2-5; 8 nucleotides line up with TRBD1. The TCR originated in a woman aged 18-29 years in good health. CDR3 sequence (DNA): TGTGCCAGCAGCCCCTCACAGGGGGGCCCCGTTTTGGTCTACTTC. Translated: CASSPSQGGPVLVYF.